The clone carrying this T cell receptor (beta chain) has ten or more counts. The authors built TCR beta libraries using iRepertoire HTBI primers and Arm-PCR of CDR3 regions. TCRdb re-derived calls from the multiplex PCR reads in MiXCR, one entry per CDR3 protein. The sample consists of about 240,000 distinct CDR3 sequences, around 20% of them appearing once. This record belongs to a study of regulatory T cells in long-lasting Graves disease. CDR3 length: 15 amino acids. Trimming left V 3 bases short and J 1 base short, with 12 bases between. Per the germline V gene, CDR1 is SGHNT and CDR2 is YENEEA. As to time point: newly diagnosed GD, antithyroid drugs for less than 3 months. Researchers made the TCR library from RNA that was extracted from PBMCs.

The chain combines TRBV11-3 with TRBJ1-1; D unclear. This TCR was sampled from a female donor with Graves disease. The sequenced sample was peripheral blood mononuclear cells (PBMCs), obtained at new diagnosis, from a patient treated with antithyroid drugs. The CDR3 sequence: CASSFPPHPNTEAFF. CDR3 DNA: TGTGCCAGCAGCTTCCCCCCACACCCGAACACTGAAGCTTTCTTT.